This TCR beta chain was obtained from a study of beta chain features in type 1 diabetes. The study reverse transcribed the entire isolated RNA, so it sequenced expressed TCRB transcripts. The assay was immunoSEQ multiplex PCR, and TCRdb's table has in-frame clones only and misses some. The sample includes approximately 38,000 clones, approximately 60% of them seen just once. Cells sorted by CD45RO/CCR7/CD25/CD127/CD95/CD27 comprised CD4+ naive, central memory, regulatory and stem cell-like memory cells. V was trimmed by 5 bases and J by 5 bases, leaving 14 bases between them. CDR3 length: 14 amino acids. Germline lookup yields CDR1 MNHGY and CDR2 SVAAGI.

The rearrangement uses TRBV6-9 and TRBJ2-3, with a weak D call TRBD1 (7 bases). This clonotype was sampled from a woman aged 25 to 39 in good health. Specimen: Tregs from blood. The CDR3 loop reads CASSEGAGIDTQYF. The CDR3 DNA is TGTGCCAGCAGTGAGGGGGCGGGAATAGATACGCAGTATTTT.